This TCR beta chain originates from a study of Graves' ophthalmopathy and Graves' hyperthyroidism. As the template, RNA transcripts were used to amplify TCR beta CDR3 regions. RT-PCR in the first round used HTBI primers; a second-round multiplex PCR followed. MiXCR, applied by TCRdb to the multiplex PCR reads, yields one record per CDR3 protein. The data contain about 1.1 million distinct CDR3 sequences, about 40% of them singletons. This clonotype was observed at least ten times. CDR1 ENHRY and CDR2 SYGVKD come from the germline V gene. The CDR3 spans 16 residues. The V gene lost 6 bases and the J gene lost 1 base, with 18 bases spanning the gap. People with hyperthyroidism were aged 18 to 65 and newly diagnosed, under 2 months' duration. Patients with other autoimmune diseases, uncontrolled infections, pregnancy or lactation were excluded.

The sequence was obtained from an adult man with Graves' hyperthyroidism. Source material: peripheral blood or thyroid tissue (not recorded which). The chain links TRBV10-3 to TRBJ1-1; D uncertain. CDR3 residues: CAIRGGIFPRNTEAFF. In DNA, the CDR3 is TGTGCCATCAGAGGCGGCATTTTCCCCCGGAACACTGAAGCTTTCTTT.